This T cell receptor beta chain was recorded in a study of beta chain features in type 1 diabetes. As to this clone: What it binds is unknown.

Expressed TCRB transcripts were sequenced because the isolated RNA had all been reverse transcribed beforehand. Clones were read by immunoSEQ multiplex PCR, and TCRdb kept only the in-frame ones, dropping some. Found here are 600,000 to 700,000 clones, over 10% of them singletons; the top ten hold roughly 0.12%. CD45RO/CCR7/CD25/CD127/CD95/CD27 separated CD4+ naive, central memory, regulatory and stem cell-like memory cells by sorting. Findings and limits, study-wide: Significant though moderate, a shortening of TCRB CDR3s appeared in all four CD4+ subsets of Type 1 diabetes patients.

Germline CDR1 is SQVTM and CDR2 is ANQGSEA. V lost 4 bases, J lost 4 bases, and 14 bases lay in between. There are 14 residues in the CDR3. Material for sequencing was naive CD4+ T cells from blood. The origin of this receptor is a man aged 25-45 years with type 1 diabetes. The chain combines TRBV29-1 with TRBJ1-5, with a tentative D call TRBD1 (5 bases). The chain's CDR3 is CSVAQGIGNQPQHF. CDR3 bases: TGCAGCGTTGCGCAGGGAATTGGGAATCAGCCCCAGCATTTT. Drawing the rest from reference TRBV29-1 and TRBJ1-5, the complete variable domain is SAVISQKPSRDICQRGTSLTIQCQVDSQVTMMFWYRQQPGQSLTLIATANQGSEATYESGFVIDKFPISRPNLTFSTLTVSNMSPEDSSIYLCSVAQGIGNQPQHFGDGTRLSIL.